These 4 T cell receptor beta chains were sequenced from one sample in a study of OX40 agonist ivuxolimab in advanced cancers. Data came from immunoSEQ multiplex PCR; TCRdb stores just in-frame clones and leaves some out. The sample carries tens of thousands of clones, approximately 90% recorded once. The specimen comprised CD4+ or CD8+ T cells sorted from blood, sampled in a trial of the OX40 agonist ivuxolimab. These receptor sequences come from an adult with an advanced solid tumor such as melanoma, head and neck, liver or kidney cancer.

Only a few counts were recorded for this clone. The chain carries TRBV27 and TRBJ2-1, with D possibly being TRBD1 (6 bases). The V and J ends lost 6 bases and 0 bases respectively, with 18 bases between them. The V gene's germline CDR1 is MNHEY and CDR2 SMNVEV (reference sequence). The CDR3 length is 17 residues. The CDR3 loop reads CASRLRGKPSSYNEQFF. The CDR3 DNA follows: TGTGCCAGCAGGTTGAGGGGGAAACCTAGCTCCTACAATGAGCAGTTCTTC.

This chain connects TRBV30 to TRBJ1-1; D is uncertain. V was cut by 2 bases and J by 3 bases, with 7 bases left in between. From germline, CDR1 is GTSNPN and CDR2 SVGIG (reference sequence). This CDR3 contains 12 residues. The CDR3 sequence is CAWSTVDTEAFF. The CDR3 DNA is TGTGCCTGGAGTACAGTGGACACTGAAGCTTTCTTT.

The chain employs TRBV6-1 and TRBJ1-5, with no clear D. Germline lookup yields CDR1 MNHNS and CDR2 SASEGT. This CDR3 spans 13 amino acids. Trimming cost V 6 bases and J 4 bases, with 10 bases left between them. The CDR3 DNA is TGTGCCAGCAGCGCTACATATAATCAGCCCCAGCATTTT. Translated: CASSATYNQPQHF.

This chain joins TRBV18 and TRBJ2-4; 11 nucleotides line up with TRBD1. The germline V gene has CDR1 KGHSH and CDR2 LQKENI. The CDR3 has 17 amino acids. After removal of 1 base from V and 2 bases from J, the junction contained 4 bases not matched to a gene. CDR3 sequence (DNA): TGTGCCAGCTCACCACTCGGACAGGGGGCAACCAAAAACATTCAGTACTTC. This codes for CASSPLGQGATKNIQYF.